This TCR beta chain was captured by sequencing in a study of blood T cell repertoires in COVID-19. About the study: There were acute and convalescent COVID-19 samples, and they came from the United States, Italy and Spain.

In the study's own analysis: How many nucleated cells were present was estimated from reference gene primer amplification. This table comes from immunoSEQ multiplex PCR, and its TCRdb copy is limited to in-frame clones, with some not included. That table furnishes V, J and clone size, whereas the DNA furnished D and trimming. The profile shows around 150,000 clones, about 86% of them singletons. Notes on this clone: Sequence at one end of the junction differs from germline and may be a read error.

Germline lookup yields CDR1 MNHEY and CDR2 SVGEGT. This CDR3 comprises 14 residues. The sample taken for sequencing was peripheral blood. The chain joins TRBV6-2 or TRBV6-3 to TRBJ1-5, with 7 bases aligning to TRBD1. The receptor was isolated from a man between 65 and 85 years old with acute or convalescent COVID-19. CDR3 sequence: CASSRDSSYQPQHF. Here the CDR3 DNA reads TGTGCCAGCAGTCGGGACAGTAGCTATCAGCCCCAGCATTTT.